This T cell receptor beta chain was captured by sequencing in a study of PD-L1 blockade in urothelial cancer. Study overall: Researchers looked at the blood 3 weeks (second dose) and 6 weeks after treatment began. Blood samples had a median of around 140,000 T cells, approximately 83,000 unique TCRs, and clonality more than 0.075. Study-level points and caveats: Durable benefit was linked to greater 3-week expansion of tumor-associated blood clones.

Only in-frame clones appear in the TCRdb table, and some are missing; sequencing was by immunoSEQ multiplex PCR. The data contain 80,000 to 100,000 clones, 82% of them singletons. Germline lookup yields CDR1 MNHNY and CDR2 SVGAGI (reference sequence). This CDR3 region has 12 residues. The J segment lost 7 bases and the V segment lost 8 bases, leaving 4 bases of the junction unmatched. Each patient supplied 1 to 8 pretreatment and on-treatment samples. With regard to this clone: Its target is unknown.

The sequenced sample was PBMCs, obtained around atezolizumab (anti-PD-L1) treatment. The V and J genes are TRBV6-6 and TRBJ2-7, with 11 bases that match TRBD2. This TCR derives from a man aged 65-85 years with urothelial cancer. CDR3 bases: TGTGCCAGCCTCCTAGCGGGAGGTGAGCAGTACTTC. It specifies CASLLAGGEQYF.